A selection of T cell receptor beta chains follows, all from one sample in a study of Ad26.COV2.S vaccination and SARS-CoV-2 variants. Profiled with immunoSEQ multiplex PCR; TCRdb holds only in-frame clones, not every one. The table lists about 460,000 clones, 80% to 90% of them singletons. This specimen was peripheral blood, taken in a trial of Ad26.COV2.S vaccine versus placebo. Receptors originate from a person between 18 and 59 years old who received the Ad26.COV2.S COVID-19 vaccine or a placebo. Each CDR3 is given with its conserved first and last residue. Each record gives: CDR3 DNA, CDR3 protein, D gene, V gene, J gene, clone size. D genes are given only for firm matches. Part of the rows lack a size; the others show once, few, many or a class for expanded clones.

CDR3 DNA: TGTGCCAGCAGCTTGGGGATGGGCAGTTCGGGCTATGGCTACACCTTC; CDR3 protein: CASSLGMGSSGYGYTF; D gene: .; V gene: TRBV7-2; J gene: TRBJ1-2; clone size: .
CDR3 DNA: TGTGCCAGCAGTGAATTTCAGGAGTATGGCTACACCTTC; CDR3 protein: CASSEFQEYGYTF; D gene: .; V gene: TRBV2; J gene: TRBJ1-2; clone size: .
CDR3 DNA: TGTGCCAGCAGCGTAGGGTCTAGCGGGGGGGCCTACGAGCAGTACTTC; CDR3 protein: CASSVGSSGGAYEQYF; D gene: TRBD2; V gene: TRBV9; J gene: TRBJ2-7; clone size: .
CDR3 DNA: TGCGCCAGCAGCGTGAGTAGCACTGAAGCTTTCTTT; CDR3 protein: CASSVSSTEAFF; D gene: .; V gene: TRBV5-1; J gene: TRBJ1-1; clone size: once
CDR3 DNA: TGTGCCAGCAGCTTATTAGGGCAGAGCGATGGCTACACCTTC; CDR3 protein: CASSLLGQSDGYTF; D gene: .; V gene: TRBV7-2; J gene: TRBJ1-2; clone size: .
CDR3 DNA: TGTGCCAGTAGTATAGGCGATATCTCTGGAAACACCATATATTTT; CDR3 protein: CASSIGDISGNTIYF; D gene: .; V gene: TRBV19; J gene: TRBJ1-3; clone size: .
CDR3 DNA: TGCGCCAGCAGCTTGGGTCTAGCGGGAGTAGGTTCGTACAATGAGCAGTTCTTC; CDR3 protein: CASSLGLAGVGSYNEQFF; D gene: TRBD2; V gene: TRBV5-1; J gene: TRBJ2-1; clone size: .
CDR3 DNA: TGTGCCAGCAGCCAAGATTCTTGTTATAGCAATCAGCCCCAGCATTTT; CDR3 protein: CASSQDSCYSNQPQHF; D gene: .; V gene: TRBV3-1/TRBV3-2; J gene: TRBJ1-5; clone size: .
CDR3 DNA: TGTGCCAGCAGGTTCGACAGGGAACCCTACGAGCAGTACTTC; CDR3 protein: CASRFDREPYEQYF; D gene: TRBD1; V gene: TRBV28; J gene: TRBJ2-7; clone size: .
CDR3 DNA: TGTGCCAGCAGCGTCGTGGCCCGGGGTACTGGAAACACCATATATTTT; CDR3 protein: CASSVVARGTGNTIYF; D gene: .; V gene: TRBV9; J gene: TRBJ1-3; clone size: .
CDR3 DNA: TGTGCCAGCAACACGCGACAGGGGGCTAACTATGGCTACACCTTC; CDR3 protein: CASNTRQGANYGYTF; D gene: TRBD1; V gene: TRBV5-4; J gene: TRBJ1-2; clone size: .
CDR3 DNA: TGTGCCAGTAGTCGGGACAGGAACACCGGGGAGCTGTTTTTT; CDR3 protein: CASSRDRNTGELFF; D gene: TRBD1; V gene: TRBV19; J gene: TRBJ2-2; clone size: .
CDR3 DNA: TGTGCCAGCAGCTTAGGGGGACAGGTTTCCTCCCGGGAGACCCAGTACTTC; CDR3 protein: CASSLGGQVSSRETQYF; D gene: TRBD1; V gene: TRBV7-8; J gene: TRBJ2-5; clone size: .
CDR3 DNA: TGTGCCAGCAGCCAAGGTGGATCCACAGATACGCAGTATTTT; CDR3 protein: CASSQGGSTDTQYF; D gene: .; V gene: TRBV3-1/TRBV3-2; J gene: TRBJ2-3; clone size: .
CDR3 DNA: TGTGCCTGGCTTTACCCTGGGAACTATGGCTACACCTTC; CDR3 protein: CAWLYPGNYGYTF; D gene: .; V gene: TRBV30; J gene: TRBJ1-2; clone size: .
CDR3 DNA: TGTGCCAGCAGCTTGGCTGGCCACGCCGGTTCACCCCTCCACTTT; CDR3 protein: CASSLAGHAGSPLHF; D gene: .; V gene: TRBV5-4; J gene: TRBJ1-6; clone size: .
CDR3 DNA: TGTGCCAGCAGCCGACAGGGGGAAGAGACCCAGTACTTC; CDR3 protein: CASSRQGEETQYF; D gene: TRBD1; V gene: TRBV3-1/TRBV3-2; J gene: TRBJ2-5; clone size: .
CDR3 DNA: TGTGCCAGTAGTGAGTTGCTTGGAAACACCATATATTTT; CDR3 protein: CASSELLGNTIYF; D gene: .; V gene: TRBV6-1; J gene: TRBJ1-3; clone size: .
CDR3 DNA: TGCGCCACCTTAGGGAAAGAAGAGGACGGCCTCTTTAATCCAACTAATGAAAAACTGTTTTTT; CDR3 protein: CATLGKEEDGLFNPTNEKLFF; D gene: .; V gene: TRBV5-1; J gene: TRBJ1-4; clone size: .
CDR3 DNA: TGCAGCGTTGAAGAAGGGGTGGATCAGCCCCAGCATTTT; CDR3 protein: CSVEEGVDQPQHF; D gene: .; V gene: TRBV29-1; J gene: TRBJ1-5; clone size: once
CDR3 DNA: TGTGCCAGCAGTGAAGCTCCAGGACCCTATGGCTACACCTTC; CDR3 protein: CASSEAPGPYGYTF; D gene: .; V gene: TRBV2; J gene: TRBJ1-2; clone size: .
CDR3 DNA: TGTGCCAGCAGTGAATGGCAGGGAGGGTCGGGGGAGCAGTACTTC; CDR3 protein: CASSEWQGGSGEQYF; D gene: TRBD2; V gene: TRBV6-1; J gene: TRBJ2-7; clone size: .
CDR3 DNA: TGTGCCAGCAGTCGAACAGGGGGCCCCTACAATGAGCAGTTCTTC; CDR3 protein: CASSRTGGPYNEQFF; D gene: TRBD1; V gene: TRBV6-5; J gene: TRBJ2-1; clone size: .
CDR3 DNA: TGTGCCAGCTCACCGACTCCAAGGGGGCCCAGCTCTGGAAACACCATATATTTT; CDR3 protein: CASSPTPRGPSSGNTIYF; D gene: TRBD1; V gene: TRBV18; J gene: TRBJ1-3; clone size: .
CDR3 DNA: TGTGCCAGCAGCCAACTGGGACTAGTAGTGGACAATGAGCAGTTCTTC; CDR3 protein: CASSQLGLVVDNEQFF; D gene: TRBD2; V gene: TRBV4-2; J gene: TRBJ2-1; clone size: .
CDR3 DNA: TGTGCCAGCAGCCCTGCTAGCGGACAGGGTGTGGGTGAGCAGTTCTTC; CDR3 protein: CASSPASGQGVGEQFF; D gene: .; V gene: TRBV7-9; J gene: TRBJ2-1; clone size: .
CDR3 DNA: TGTGCCAGCACCAACGGTGAAAAACTGTTTTTT; CDR3 protein: CASTNGEKLFF; D gene: .; V gene: TRBV28; J gene: TRBJ1-4; clone size: .
CDR3 DNA: TGTGCCAGTAGCCCATACGAGGACAGCCCAAATGGCTACACCTTC; CDR3 protein: CASSPYEDSPNGYTF; D gene: .; V gene: TRBV19; J gene: TRBJ1-2; clone size: .
CDR3 DNA: TGTGCCAGCAGCCCTACTAGCGGAGCCTACGAGCAGTACTTC; CDR3 protein: CASSPTSGAYEQYF; D gene: TRBD2; V gene: TRBV3-1/TRBV3-2; J gene: TRBJ2-7; clone size: .
CDR3 DNA: TGCGCCAGCAGCCAGACACCCCGGGACATTAATTCACCCCTCCACTTT; CDR3 protein: CASSQTPRDINSPLHF; D gene: .; V gene: TRBV4-1; J gene: TRBJ1-6; clone size: .
CDR3 DNA: TGTGCCAGTAGTATGTCTCGCTCTGGAAACACCATATATTTT; CDR3 protein: CASSMSRSGNTIYF; D gene: .; V gene: TRBV19; J gene: TRBJ1-3; clone size: few
CDR3 DNA: TGCGCCAGCAGCTCCGGGACAGGAAGCACAGATACGCAGTATTTT; CDR3 protein: CASSSGTGSTDTQYF; D gene: TRBD1; V gene: TRBV5-1; J gene: TRBJ2-3; clone size: .
CDR3 DNA: TGTGCCAGTAGTAGACAGGGAATGTCCTACAATGAGCAGTTCTTC; CDR3 protein: CASSRQGMSYNEQFF; D gene: TRBD1; V gene: TRBV19; J gene: TRBJ2-1; clone size: .